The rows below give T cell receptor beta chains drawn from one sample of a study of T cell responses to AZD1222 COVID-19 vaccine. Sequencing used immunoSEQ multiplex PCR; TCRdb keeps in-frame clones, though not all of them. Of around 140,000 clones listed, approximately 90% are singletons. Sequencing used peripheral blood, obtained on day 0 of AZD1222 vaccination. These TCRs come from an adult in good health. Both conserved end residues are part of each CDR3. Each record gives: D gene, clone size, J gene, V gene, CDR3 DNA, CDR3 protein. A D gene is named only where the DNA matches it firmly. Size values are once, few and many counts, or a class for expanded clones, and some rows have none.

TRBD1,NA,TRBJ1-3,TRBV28,TGTGCCAGCAGAGGTACGGGCAGGGGGCGAAACACCATATATTTT,CASRGTGRGRNTIYF
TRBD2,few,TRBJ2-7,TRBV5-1,TGCGCCAGCAGGGAAACTAGCGGGGGGTCCTACGAGCAGTACTTC,CASRETSGGSYEQYF
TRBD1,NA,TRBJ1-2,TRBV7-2,TGTGCCAGCAGACAATTCGGGACAGGGCATGGCTACACCTTC,CASRQFGTGHGYTF
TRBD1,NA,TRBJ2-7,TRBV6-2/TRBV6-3,TGTGCCAGCAGTTACTCGACAGGGCCCTACGAGCAGTACTTC,CASSYSTGPYEQYF
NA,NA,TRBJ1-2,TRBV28,TGTGCCAGCAGTATAGAGGGGTTAAGGTCTGGCTACACCTTC,CASSIEGLRSGYTF
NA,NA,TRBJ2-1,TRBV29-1,TGCAGCGGTGGGGATGGGAGAGGGGAAAATGAGCAGTTCTTC,CSGGDGRGENEQFF
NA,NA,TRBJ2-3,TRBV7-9,TGTGCCAGCAGCTTCCGGACACCCCTCACAGATACGCAGTATTTT,CASSFRTPLTDTQYF
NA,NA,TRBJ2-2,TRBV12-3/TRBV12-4,TGTGCCAGCAAGGGCGGGGAGCTGTTTTTT,CASKGGELFF
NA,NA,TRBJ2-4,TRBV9,TGTGCCAGCAGCCCTCAAGGGGCGCTTGGCATTCAGTACTTC,CASSPQGALGIQYF
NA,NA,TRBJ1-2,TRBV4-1,TGCGCCAGCAGCCAGCCGCTCCAGGGAGCCTCGGGCTACACCTTC,CASSQPLQGASGYTF
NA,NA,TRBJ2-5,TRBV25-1,TGTGCCAGCAGTGAGACGGATTGGTACCAAGAGACCCAGTACTTC,CASSETDWYQETQYF
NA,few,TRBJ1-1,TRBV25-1,TGTGCCAGCAGTGGATATAGAAACACTGAAGCTTTCTTT,CASSGYRNTEAFF
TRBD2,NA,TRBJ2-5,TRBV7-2,TGTGCCAGCAGCTCCCAGGGACTAGGGCCAGAGACCCAGTACTTC,CASSSQGLGPETQYF
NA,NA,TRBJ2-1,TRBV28,TGTGCCAGCAGTTTGCATCCCTCAGCCTATGAGCAGTTCTTC,CASSLHPSAYEQFF
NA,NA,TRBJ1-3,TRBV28,TGTGCCAGCAGGCTAGGACTGGGAAACACCATATATTTT,CASRLGLGNTIYF
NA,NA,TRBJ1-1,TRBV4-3,TGCGCCAGCAGCCAGGGGACCGGGAGCACTGAAGCTTTCTTT,CASSQGTGSTEAFF
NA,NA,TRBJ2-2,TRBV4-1,TGCGCCAGCAGCCCAGGGTTGTGGCAAACCGGGGAGCTGTTTTTT,CASSPGLWQTGELFF
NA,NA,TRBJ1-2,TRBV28,TGTGCCAGCAGTTCCCCCCGGGACGGCAACTATGGCTACACCTTC,CASSSPRDGNYGYTF
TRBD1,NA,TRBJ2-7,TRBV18,TGTGCCAGCTCACACCCACAGGGGTCCGAGCAGTACTTC,CASSHPQGSEQYF
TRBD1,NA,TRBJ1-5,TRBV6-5,TGTGCCAGCAGTTTAACAGGGGGCCGTCAGCCCCAGCATTTT,CASSLTGGRQPQHF
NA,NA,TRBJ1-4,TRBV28,TGTGCCAGCGCCAACCCCAATCACGGTAATGAAAAACTGTTTTTT,CASANPNHGNEKLFF
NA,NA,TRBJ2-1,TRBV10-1,TGCGCCAGCAGTGATGAAGGTTTGGCCTACAATGAGCAGTTCTTC,CASSDEGLAYNEQFF
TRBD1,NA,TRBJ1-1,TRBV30,TGTGCCTGGAGGGGAGCGGACAGGGGGCTCACTGAAGCTTTCTTT,CAWRGADRGLTEAFF
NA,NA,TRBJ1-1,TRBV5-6,TGTGCCAGCACCTCCGAGACACGGATGAACACTGAAGCTTTCTTT,CASTSETRMNTEAFF
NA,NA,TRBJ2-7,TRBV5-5,TGTGCCAGCAGCTTGTCAGGTTACGAGTACGAGCAGTACTTC,CASSLSGYEYEQYF
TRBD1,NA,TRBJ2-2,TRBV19,TGTGCCAGTATAGATGAGGGGGCCACCGGGGAGCTGTTTTTT,CASIDEGATGELFF
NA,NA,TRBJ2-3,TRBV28,TGTGCCAGCAGTTCCGGGACAGATACGCAGTATTTT,CASSSGTDTQYF
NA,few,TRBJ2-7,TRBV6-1,TGTGCCAGCAGTCAAGCCGGTCTCATCCCCGAGCAGTACTTC,CASSQAGLIPEQYF
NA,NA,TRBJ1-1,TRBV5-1,TGCGCCAGCAGCTCCTCACAAAACACTGAAGCTTTCTTT,CASSSSQNTEAFF
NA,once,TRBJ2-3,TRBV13,TGTGCCAGCAGCTCGGGGGATCGGGACAGCCCTACAGATACGCAGTATTTT,CASSSGDRDSPTDTQYF
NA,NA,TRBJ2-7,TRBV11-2,TGTGCCAGCAGCTTCTTACAGGCTCGTTTGTCAGAGCAGTACTTC,CASSFLQARLSEQYF
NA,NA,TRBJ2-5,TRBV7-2,TGTGCCAGCAGCTTTCCCCAAGAGACCCAGTACTTC,CASSFPQETQYF
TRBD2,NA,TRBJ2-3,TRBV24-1,TGTGCCACCAGTGATGCCGGGACTAGCGGGGGAACAGATACGCAGTATTTT,CATSDAGTSGGTDTQYF
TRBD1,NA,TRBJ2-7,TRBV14,TGTGCCAGCAGCCCCCTAGGGACAGGGAAAGGCCACGAGCAGTACTTC,CASSPLGTGKGHEQYF
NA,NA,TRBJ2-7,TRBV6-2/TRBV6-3,TGTGCCAGCAGTTACGGTCTCTACGAGCAGTACTTC,CASSYGLYEQYF
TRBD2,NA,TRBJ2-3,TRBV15,TGTGCCACCAGCAGAGGAGCGGGGGGGAGCACAGATACGCAGTATTTT,CATSRGAGGSTDTQYF
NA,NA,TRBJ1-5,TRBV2,TGTGCCAGCAGAGGACAGAGCAATCAGCCCCAGCATTTT,CASRGQSNQPQHF
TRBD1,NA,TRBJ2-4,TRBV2,TGTGCCAGCAGGGACAGGGTCTCCAAAAACATTCAGTACTTC,CASRDRVSKNIQYF
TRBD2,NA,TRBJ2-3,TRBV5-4,TGTGCCAGCAGCTTGGGTGGAAGCGGGGGACGCACAGATACGCAGTATTTT,CASSLGGSGGRTDTQYF
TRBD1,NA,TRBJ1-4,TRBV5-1,TGCGCCAGCAGCTTGGTCCTACAGGGGGCGGAAGAAAAACTGTTTTTT,CASSLVLQGAEEKLFF